The 24 T cell receptor beta chains below were found in one sample sequenced in a study of blood T cell repertoires in COVID-19. Produced via immunoSEQ multiplex PCR; TCRdb's table is partial and in-frame only. The sample consists of about 230,000 clones, around four fifths of them appearing once. The specimen was peripheral blood. The receptors here all came from a woman aged 70 to 79 with active or convalescent COVID-19.

This clone has a single count. This chain uses TRBV4-1 with TRBJ1-2; possibly TRBD1 for D (5 bases). In germline, CDR1 is MGHRA, CDR2 YSYEKL. CDR3 length equals 16 residues. V was clipped by 4 bases and J by 8 bases, with 23 bases between them. For the CDR3, the DNA is TGCGCCAGCAGCCCCCCAGTGGCAGGGTCGATTGTAGGCTACACCTTC. Translated, it gives CASSPPVAGSIVGYTF.

This chain links TRBV19 with TRBJ2-7; 13 bases are shared with TRBD2. CDR3 length: 17 amino acids. The V segment lost 5 bases and the J segment 5 bases; nucleotides outside the gene matches: 12. CDR1 and CDR2 (germline): LNHDA, SQIVND (reference sequence). The CDR3 reads CASSWTSGSLGSHEQYF. The CDR3 bases are TGTGCCAGTAGTTGGACTAGCGGGAGCTTAGGATCCCACGAGCAGTACTTC.

This clone was counted a single time. The CDR3 DNA sequence: TGTGCCAGCAGCCATCGGGTAGAGGTAGGGAGCAATGAGCAGTTCTTC. Protein sequence: CASSHRVEVGSNEQFF. V is TRBV14 and J is TRBJ2-1, with D possibly TRBD2 on 5 matching bases. The V and J ends lost 3 bases and 6 bases respectively, with 18 bases between them. The germline gives CDR1 SGHDN, CDR2 FVKESK. The CDR3 loop spans 16 amino acids.

The rearrangement uses TRBV6-5 and TRBJ2-1; perhaps TRBD1 as D (5 bases). The CDR3 consists of 14 residues. Germline V gene data show CDR1 as MNHEY and CDR2 as SVGAGI. V gave up 4 bases and J gave up 6 bases, with 13 bases separating them. The CDR3 region is CASSFLDTTNEQFF. In DNA, the CDR3 is TGTGCCAGCAGTTTCCTGGACACGACCAATGAGCAGTTCTTC.

The chain couples TRBV9 to TRBJ2-7; a possible D gene is TRBD1 (5 bases). The CDR3 is 15 residues long. CDR1 and CDR2 from the germline V gene are SGDLS and YYNGEE. V was clipped by 3 bases and J by 0 bases, with 13 bases between them. The CDR3 region is CASSAGPPRSYEQYF. The CDR3 DNA reads as TGTGCCAGCAGCGCAGGGCCCCCCCGCTCCTACGAGCAGTACTTC.

This chain connects TRBV2 to TRBJ1-1; the D gene is possibly TRBD1 (6 bases). The V gene lost 3 bases and the J gene lost 7 bases, with 12 bases spanning the gap. Germline V CDR1 and CDR2: SNHLY, FYNNEI. CDR3 size: 13 residues. In nucleotides, the CDR3 is TGTGCCAGCAGTGAGCAGGGGTCGAATGAAGCTTTCTTT. It codes for CASSEQGSNEAFF.

V and J are TRBV5-4 and TRBJ2-2; perhaps TRBD1 as D (6 bases). Germline CDR1 SGHNT, CDR2 YYREEE (reference sequence). V gave up 2 bases and J gave up 3 bases, with 8 bases separating them. CDR3 size: 14 residues. The CDR3, as DNA: TGTGCCAGCAGCTTACAGGGATACACCGGGGAGCTGTTTTTT. Its protein product is CASSLQGYTGELFF. The full variable domain, in which reference TRBV5-4 and TRBJ2-2 provide the parts outside the CDR3, is ETGVTQSPTHLIKTRGQQVTLRCSSQSGHNTVSWYQQALGQGPQFIFQYYREEENGRGNFPPRFSGLQFPNYSSELNVNALELDDSALYLCASSLQGYTGELFFGEGSRLTVL.

V and J are TRBV18 and TRBJ2-1; possibly TRBD1 for D (5 bases). V was shortened by 5 bases and J by 7 bases, with 12 bases between the two germline ends. In germline, CDR1 is KGHSH, CDR2 LQKENI. The CDR3 covers 13 residues. The CDR3 here is CASSTDRSNEQFF. The CDR3 region has the DNA TGTGCCAGCTCAACCGACAGATCGAATGAGCAGTTCTTC. Full variable domain (missing parts from reference TRBV18 and TRBJ2-1): NAGVMQNPRHLVRRRGQEARLRCSPMKGHSHVYWYRQLPEEGLKFMVYLQKENIIDESGMPKERFSAEFPKEGPSILRIQQVVRGDSAAYFCASSTDRSNEQFFGPGTRLTVL.

The rearrangement uses TRBV3-1 (or the pseudogene TRBV3-2) and TRBJ2-1; weak D call: TRBD2 (8 bases). Per the germline V gene, CDR1 is LGHDT and CDR2 is YNNKEL (reference sequence). The length of the CDR3 is 17 residues. V gave up 7 bases and J gave up 5 bases, with 24 bases separating them. The CDR3 loop reads CASTPPPGGLENNEQFF. CDR3 nucleotides: TGTGCCAGCACCCCCCCGCCAGGGGGACTAGAGAACAATGAGCAGTTCTTC.

The chain joins TRBV15 to TRBJ2-6; TRBD1 agrees at 9 bases. Looked up from germline, CDR1 is LNHNV and CDR2 is YYDKDF (reference sequence). The CDR3 consists of 18 residues. With V trimmed by 1 base and J by 0 bases, 4 bases remained unmatched. The CDR3 DNA reads as TGTGCCACCAGCAGAGCGGGGACAGGGAACTCTGGGGCCAACGTCCTGACTTTC. Translation: CATSRAGTGNSGANVLTF.

The chain links TRBV5-4 to TRBJ2-1, with TRBD1 matching over 9 bases. Germline lookup yields CDR1 SGHNT and CDR2 YYREEE (reference sequence). The CDR3 is 15 residues long. The V and J ends lost 0 bases and 7 bases, in that order; junction bases with no gene match: 5. CDR3 nucleotides: TGTGCCAGCAGCTTGGGGGACAGGGTAAGGAATGAGCAGTTCTTC. This translates into CASSLGDRVRNEQFF. Complete variable domain (other parts from reference TRBV5-4 and TRBJ2-1): ETGVTQSPTHLIKTRGQQVTLRCSSQSGHNTVSWYQQALGQGPQFIFQYYREEENGRGNFPPRFSGLQFPNYSSELNVNALELDDSALYLCASSLGDRVRNEQFFGPGTRLTVL.

This clone was detected once. The chain uses TRBV5-4 and TRBJ1-1, with TRBD1 matching 9 bases. CDR3 length: 13 amino acids. V shed 0 bases, J shed 9 bases, and the junction held 3 bases outside the gene matches. Germline V lookup: CDR1 SGHNT, CDR2 YYREEE (reference sequence). The CDR3 region has the DNA TGTGCCAGCAGCTTGGAGGGGACAGGGAAAGCTTTCTTT. Encoded protein: CASSLEGTGKAFF.

V and J are TRBV11-3 and TRBJ2-6, with D hard to call. From germline, CDR1 is SGHNT and CDR2 YENEEA. Trimming took 0 bases from V and 4 from J, leaving 10 bases between them. CDR3 size: 16 residues. CDR3: CASSLDFGGGANVLTF. Here the CDR3 DNA reads TGTGCCAGCAGCTTAGATTTCGGCGGAGGGGCCAACGTCCTGACTTTC.

This chain links TRBV15 with TRBJ2-7, with a weak D call TRBD2 (6 bases). The germline V gene has CDR1 LNHNV and CDR2 YYDKDF (reference sequence). Between the trimmed V and J ends, which lost 1 base and 6 bases, there was a span of 13 bases. The CDR3 contains 14 residues. CDR3 loop: CATSRGQHGGEQYF. In nucleotides, the CDR3 is TGTGCCACCAGCAGAGGACAGCACGGGGGCGAGCAGTACTTC.

This chain uses TRBV5-1 with TRBJ2-3, with D perhaps matching TRBD2 (6 bases). This CDR3 contains 15 residues. Trimming left V 1 base short and J 5 bases short, with 14 bases between. Germline CDR1 and CDR2: SGHRS and YFSETQ. CDR3 amino acids: CASSLRLVEGDTQYF. The CDR3 nucleotides are TGCGCCAGCAGCTTGAGACTAGTCGAGGGAGATACGCAGTATTTT.

This sequence joins TRBV5-5 and TRBJ2-2, with TRBD2 identical over 10 bases. V lost 0 bases, J lost 6 bases, and 5 bases stayed unmatched. The CDR3 consists of 16 residues. CDR1 is SGHKS, CDR2 YYEKEE, per germline (reference sequence). The CDR3 protein is CASSLGTSGGAGELFF. The CDR3 DNA is TGTGCCAGCAGCTTGGGGACCAGCGGGGGGGCCGGGGAGCTGTTTTTT.

This clone was recorded once. The chain carries TRBV3-1 (or the pseudogene TRBV3-2) and TRBJ1-4, with a tentative D call TRBD1 (5 bases). CDR3 length: 15 amino acids. The germline CDR1 and CDR2 sequences are LGHDT and YNNKEL (reference sequence). V was shortened by 4 bases and J by 8 bases, with 17 bases between the two germline ends. The CDR3 coding sequence is TGTGCCAGCAGCCCCCTGTTACAGAAGGGGGAAAAACTGTTTTTT. Translating gives CASSPLLQKGEKLFF.

The rearrangement uses TRBV6-1 and TRBJ1-1, with a possible D match to TRBD1 (6 bases). This CDR3 is built from 13 residues. The ends were cut back, 2 bases at V and 5 bases at J, with 9 bases in the middle. Germline-derived CDR1 and CDR2 are MNHNS and SASEGT. CDR3 loop: CASSEFQGTEAFF. Here the CDR3 DNA reads TGTGCCAGCAGTGAATTCCAGGGGACTGAAGCTTTCTTT.

The rearrangement joins TRBV6-5 to TRBJ1-2; TRBD1 agrees at 8 bases. This CDR3 comprises 14 residues. Germline CDR1 is MNHEY and CDR2 is SVGAGI. Trimming cost V 6 bases and J 7 bases; bases outside gene matches: 10. The DNA for the CDR3 is TGTGCCAGCAGAGATCCGGACAGGGTCCCTGGCTACACCTTC. Amino acid sequence: CASRDPDRVPGYTF.

The J gene is TRBJ1-4, the V gene TRBV5-1, with D possibly matching TRBD1 (6 bases). Germline V CDR1 and CDR2: SGHRS, YFSETQ. The V and J ends lost 0 bases and 6 bases respectively, with 12 bases between them. The CDR3 runs to 15 residues. The DNA of the CDR3 is TGCGCCAGCAGCTTGGAAGGGCCAGGGGATGAAAAACTGTTTTTT. It codes for CASSLEGPGDEKLFF.

This chain joins TRBV5-1 and TRBJ2-5, with TRBD1 identical over 11 bases. This CDR3 comprises 15 residues. V lost 0 bases, J lost 5 bases, and 3 bases stayed unmatched. Germline CDR1 and CDR2: SGHRS and YFSETQ. In DNA, the CDR3 is TGCGCCAGCAGCTTGGGGACAGGGGGCATCGAGACCCAGTACTTC. Translating it yields CASSLGTGGIETQYF.

The V call is TRBV5-4, the J call TRBJ2-5; 9 nucleotides align to TRBD2. Trimming removed 2 bases from V and 3 bases from J; junction bases left unmatched: 5. This CDR3 is built from 15 residues. CDR1 is SGHNT and CDR2 is YYREEE in the germline V gene (reference sequence). The CDR3 spells CASSFSSGAKETQYF. The CDR3 nucleotides are TGTGCCAGCAGCTTCTCTAGCGGGGCAAAAGAGACCCAGTACTTC.

This chain uses TRBV3-1 (or the pseudogene TRBV3-2) with TRBJ1-2, with D unclear. This CDR3 is 12 amino acids long. Germline CDR1 LGHDT, CDR2 YNNKEL (reference sequence). With 5 bases removed from V and 2 bases from J, the gap between germline ends came to 6 bases. The CDR3 bases are TGTGCCAGCAGCGCCAGGAACTATGGCTACACCTTC. Translating it yields CASSARNYGYTF.

The chain links TRBV18 to TRBJ2-5; D remains unclear. The V and J ends lost 2 bases and 5 bases respectively, with 9 bases between them. This CDR3 contains 13 residues. From germline, CDR1 is KGHSH and CDR2 LQKENI. CDR3 sequence (DNA): TGTGCCAGCTCACCAGACTCCCGGGAGACCCAGTACTTC. This gives the protein CASSPDSRETQYF.